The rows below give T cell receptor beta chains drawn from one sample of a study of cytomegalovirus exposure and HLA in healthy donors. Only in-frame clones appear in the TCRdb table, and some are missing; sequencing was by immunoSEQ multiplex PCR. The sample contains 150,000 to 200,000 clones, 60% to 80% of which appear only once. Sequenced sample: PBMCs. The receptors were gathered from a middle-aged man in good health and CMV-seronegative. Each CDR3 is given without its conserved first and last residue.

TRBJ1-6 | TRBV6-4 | ASSVGPRNSPLH
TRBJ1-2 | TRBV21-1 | ASSPWQWADNYGYT
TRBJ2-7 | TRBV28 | ASRRQGGRTYEQY
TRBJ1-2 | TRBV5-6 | ASSPQGAGYGYT
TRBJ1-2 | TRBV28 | ASSLHRGNYGYT
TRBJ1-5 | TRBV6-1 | ASSTFRGEPQH
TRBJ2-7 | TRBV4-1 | ASSQDLGAAEQY
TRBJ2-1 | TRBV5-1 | ASSPTSGTTYNEQF
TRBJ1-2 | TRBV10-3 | AISESTGGNYGYT
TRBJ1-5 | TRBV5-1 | ASSLDGGSNQPQH
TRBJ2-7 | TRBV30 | AWSSGYTYEQY
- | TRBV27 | ASRLRDSYEQY
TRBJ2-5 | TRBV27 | ASSRQGARVQETQY
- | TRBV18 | ASSPIQGAEQY
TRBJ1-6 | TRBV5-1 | ASSSTGGAGSNSPLH
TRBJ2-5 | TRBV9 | ASSVAASEETQY
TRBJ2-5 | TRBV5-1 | ASSLPTGGEGETQY
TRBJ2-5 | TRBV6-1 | ASSETSGVPETQY
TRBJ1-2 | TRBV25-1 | ASSAPHWGTASNYGYT
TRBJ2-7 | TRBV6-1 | ASKTGGPDEQY
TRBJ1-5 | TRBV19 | ASSTWDRGFNQPQH
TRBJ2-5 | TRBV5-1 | ASSGDRGETQY
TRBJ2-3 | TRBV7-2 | ASSILAGGATDTQY
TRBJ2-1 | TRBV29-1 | SVEDGNEQF
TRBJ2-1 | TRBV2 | ASSSGGELASEQF
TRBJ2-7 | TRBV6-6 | ASSATDRVSYEQY
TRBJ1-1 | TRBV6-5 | ASSRQGISTEAF
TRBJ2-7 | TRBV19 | ASSIDRGISEQY
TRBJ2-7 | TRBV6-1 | ASSTGRGNSYEQY
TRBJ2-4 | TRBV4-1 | ASRGQGTNTLAKNIQY
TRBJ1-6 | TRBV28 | ASRAQVSYNSPLH
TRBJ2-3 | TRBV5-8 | ASSLGGTAFRTDTQY
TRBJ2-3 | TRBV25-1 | ASRDRGSTDTQY
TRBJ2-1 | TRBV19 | ASSIRGQGANEQF
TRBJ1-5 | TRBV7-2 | ASTLHYNQPQH
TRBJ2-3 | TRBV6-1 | ALRGGGLGTDTQY
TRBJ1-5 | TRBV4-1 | ASSRLQGQGQPQH
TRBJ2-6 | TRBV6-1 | ASNRQGAGANVLT
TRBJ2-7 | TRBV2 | ASTQEGYEQY
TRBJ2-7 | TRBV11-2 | ASSLGTGAYEQY
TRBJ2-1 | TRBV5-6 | ASSLTELYNEQF
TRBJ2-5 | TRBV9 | ASSVGGGSGFGTQY
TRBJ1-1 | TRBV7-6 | ASSLGLGSEAF
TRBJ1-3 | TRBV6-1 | ASSAPVNSGNTIY
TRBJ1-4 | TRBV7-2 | ASSQDRYNEKLF
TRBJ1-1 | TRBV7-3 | ASSLTRSTEAF
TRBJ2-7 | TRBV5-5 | ASTQGQSSSYEQY
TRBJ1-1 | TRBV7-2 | ASSLGVANTEAF
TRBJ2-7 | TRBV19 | ASSTGVTREQY
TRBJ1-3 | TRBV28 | ASSFIGRQGPGNTIY
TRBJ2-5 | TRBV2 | ASSVTRVAQETQY
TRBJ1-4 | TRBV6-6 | ASSYKTVNPREKLF
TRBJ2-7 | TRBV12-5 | ASGTSLTYEQY
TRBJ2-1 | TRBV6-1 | ASSDRYNEQF
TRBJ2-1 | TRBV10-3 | AISEFASGRAFNNEQF